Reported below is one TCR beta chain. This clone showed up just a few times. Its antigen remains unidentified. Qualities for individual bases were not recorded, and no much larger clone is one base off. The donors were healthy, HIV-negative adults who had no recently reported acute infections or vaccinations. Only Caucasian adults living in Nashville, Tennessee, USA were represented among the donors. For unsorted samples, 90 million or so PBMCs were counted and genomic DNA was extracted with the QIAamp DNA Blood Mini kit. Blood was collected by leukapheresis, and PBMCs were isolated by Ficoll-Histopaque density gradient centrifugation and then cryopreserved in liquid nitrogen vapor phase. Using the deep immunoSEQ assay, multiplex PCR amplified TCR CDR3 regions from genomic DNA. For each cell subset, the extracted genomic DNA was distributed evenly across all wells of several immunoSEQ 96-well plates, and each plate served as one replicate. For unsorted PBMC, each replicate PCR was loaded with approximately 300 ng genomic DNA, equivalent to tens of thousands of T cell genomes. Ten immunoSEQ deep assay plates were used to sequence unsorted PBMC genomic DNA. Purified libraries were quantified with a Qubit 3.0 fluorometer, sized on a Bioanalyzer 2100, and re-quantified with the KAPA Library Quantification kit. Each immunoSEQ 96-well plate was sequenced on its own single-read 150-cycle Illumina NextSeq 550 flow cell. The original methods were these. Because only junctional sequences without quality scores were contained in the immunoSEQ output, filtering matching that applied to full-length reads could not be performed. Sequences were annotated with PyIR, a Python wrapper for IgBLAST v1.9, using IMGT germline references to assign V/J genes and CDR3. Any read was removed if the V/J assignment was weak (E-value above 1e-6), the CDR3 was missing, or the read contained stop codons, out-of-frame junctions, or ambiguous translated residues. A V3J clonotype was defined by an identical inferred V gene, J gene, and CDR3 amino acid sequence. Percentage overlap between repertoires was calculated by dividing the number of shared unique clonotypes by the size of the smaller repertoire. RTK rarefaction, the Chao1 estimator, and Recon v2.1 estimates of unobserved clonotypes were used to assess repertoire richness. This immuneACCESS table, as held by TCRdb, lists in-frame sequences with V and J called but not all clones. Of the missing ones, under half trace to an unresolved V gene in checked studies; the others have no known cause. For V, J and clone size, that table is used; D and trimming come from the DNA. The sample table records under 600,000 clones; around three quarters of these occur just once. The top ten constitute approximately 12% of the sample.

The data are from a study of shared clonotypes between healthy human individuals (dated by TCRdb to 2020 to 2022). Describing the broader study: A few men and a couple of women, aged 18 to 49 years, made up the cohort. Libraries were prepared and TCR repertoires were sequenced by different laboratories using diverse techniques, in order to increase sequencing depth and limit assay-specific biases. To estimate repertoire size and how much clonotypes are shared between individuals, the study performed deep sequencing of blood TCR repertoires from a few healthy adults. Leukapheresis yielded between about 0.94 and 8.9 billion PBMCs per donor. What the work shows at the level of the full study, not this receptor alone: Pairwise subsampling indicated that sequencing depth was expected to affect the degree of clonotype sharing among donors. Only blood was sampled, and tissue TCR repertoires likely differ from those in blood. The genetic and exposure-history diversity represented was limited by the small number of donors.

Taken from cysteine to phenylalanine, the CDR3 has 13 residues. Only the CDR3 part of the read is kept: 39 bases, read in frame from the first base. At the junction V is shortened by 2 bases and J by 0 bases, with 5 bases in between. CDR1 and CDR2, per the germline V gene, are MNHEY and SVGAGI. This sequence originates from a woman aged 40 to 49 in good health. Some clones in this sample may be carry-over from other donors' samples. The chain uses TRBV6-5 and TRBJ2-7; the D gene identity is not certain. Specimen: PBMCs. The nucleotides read TGTGCCAGCAGTTACGACGTCTCCTACGAGCAGTACTTC. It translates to CASSYDVSYEQYF.